The rows below give T cell receptor beta chains drawn from one sample of a study of T cell responses to AZD1222 COVID-19 vaccine. Clones were sequenced by immunoSEQ multiplex PCR, and TCRdb holds only the in-frame ones, with some missing. The repertoire holds around 210,000 clones, approximately 94% seen once, with around 1.7% in the top ten. The sequencing used peripheral blood, collected 28 days after the second dose of the MenACWY control vaccine. These receptors all come from an adult who received the MenACWY meningococcal vaccine as a control. Both conserved end residues are part of each CDR3. Each record gives: CDR3 DNA, CDR3 protein, D gene, V gene, clone size, J gene. D genes are given only for firm matches. Part of the rows lack a size; the others show once, few, many or a class for expanded clones.

TGCGCCAGCAGCATGCGGACTAGCGGGGTACAAGAGACCCAGTACTTC CASSMRTSGVQETQYF TRBD2 TRBV5-1 - TRBJ2-5
TGTGCCAGCAGTTTCGGCAGGCGGAACACTGAAGCTTTCTTT CASSFGRRNTEAFF - TRBV28 - TRBJ1-1
TGTGCCAGCAGCCCCATAGCGGGAGGGGTACCAGATACGCAGTATTTT CASSPIAGGVPDTQYF TRBD2 TRBV7-3 - TRBJ2-3
TGTGCCTGGACCCCCGGGGGGGGACCAGAAGCTTTCTTT CAWTPGGGPEAFF - TRBV30 - TRBJ1-1
TGTGTCTGGAGTGGGATCCCCGGGGCGGGGAATGAAAAACTGTTTTTT CVWSGIPGAGNEKLFF - TRBV30 - TRBJ1-4
TGTGCCAGCAGCTTAGTCCGAGACAGGGACGAAAAACTGTTTTTT CASSLVRDRDEKLFF TRBD1 TRBV7-2 - TRBJ1-4
TGTGCCAGCAGCTTAGGGACTAGCGGGGGGGCAGAGACCCAGTACTTC CASSLGTSGGAETQYF TRBD2 TRBV7-6 - TRBJ2-5
TGTGCCAGCGGGTTGGGGACAGGAGGCGAGCAGTACTTC CASGLGTGGEQYF TRBD1 TRBV2 - TRBJ2-7
TGTGCCAGTAACACAGGGGGGTATAATTCACCCCTCCACTTT CASNTGGYNSPLHF TRBD1 TRBV19 - TRBJ1-6
TGTGCCAGTACCGACTGGGACCAAGAGACCCAGTACTTC CASTDWDQETQYF - TRBV25-1 - TRBJ2-5
TGCGCCAGCAGCCAAGTGGGGGCAGGGTCACCCCTCCACTTT CASSQVGAGSPLHF - TRBV4-1 - TRBJ1-6
TGTGCCAGCAGCTTAGCCCAGGGGGCGTTCTACGAGCAGTACTTC CASSLAQGAFYEQYF TRBD1 TRBV7-9 - TRBJ2-7
TGTGCCAGCAGTTTAGGGGTTCAGCCCCAGCATTTT CASSLGVQPQHF - TRBV6-2/TRBV6-3 - TRBJ1-5
TGTGCCAGCAGCGGTCACTCAAGGGTGTCCGAGCAGTACTTC CASSGHSRVSEQYF - TRBV7-8 - TRBJ2-7
TGTGCCAGCAGCGGGTGGGACAGTAACTATGGCTACACCTTC CASSGWDSNYGYTF TRBD1 TRBV5-5 once TRBJ1-2
TGTGCCAGTAGTATAGACGCGGGGCTGGGCGAGCAGTACTTC CASSIDAGLGEQYF - TRBV19 - TRBJ2-7
TGTGCCAGCAGCCAAGATTACGGGAGCTCCTACGAGCAGTACTTC CASSQDYGSSYEQYF - TRBV4-2 - TRBJ2-7
TGTGCCAGCAGAGGGACAGGGAGCTCCTACGAGCAGTACTTC CASRGTGSSYEQYF TRBD1 TRBV6-5 - TRBJ2-7
TGTGCCAGCAGGTTGACCGAAAAACTGTTTTTT CASRLTEKLFF - TRBV6-5 - TRBJ1-4
TGCGCCAGCAGCCAAACGACTGAAGTTAACTATGGCTACACCTTC CASSQTTEVNYGYTF - TRBV4-1 many TRBJ1-2
TGTGCCAGCAGTTTGTTTACAGGGGCTAACTATGGCTACACCTTC CASSLFTGANYGYTF TRBD1 TRBV6-5 - TRBJ1-2
TGTGCCACCAGCTCAGAGGCGGAAGCTGAAAAACTGTTTTTT CATSSEAEAEKLFF - TRBV15 - TRBJ1-4
TGTGCCAGCAGCTTGCCGTCACCCCAGGAAGATACGCAGTATTTT CASSLPSPQEDTQYF - TRBV5-4 - TRBJ2-3
TGTGCCAGCAGTCCCCTTGGGGGGGGCACAGATACGCAGTATTTT CASSPLGGGTDTQYF TRBD2 TRBV27 - TRBJ2-3
TGCGCCAGCAGCCAGACTATAGGGTGGGGGGAAGCCGGGGAGCTGTTTTTT CASSQTIGWGEAGELFF - TRBV4-3 - TRBJ2-2
TGTGCCAGCACCCACGAGAGGGGGGTGTCCTACGAGCAGTACTTC CASTHERGVSYEQYF - TRBV6-6 - TRBJ2-7
TGTGCCACCAGTGAGAGGACCGGAGTCCATGGCTACACCTTC CATSERTGVHGYTF - TRBV24-1 - TRBJ1-2
TGTGCCAGCAGTTTGGCGTATCGGAATTCACCCCTCCACTTT CASSLAYRNSPLHF - TRBV28 - TRBJ1-6
TGTGCCAGCAGCCCCGGGCAGCACGAGCAGTACTTC CASSPGQHEQYF - TRBV28 - TRBJ2-7
TGTGCCAGCAGCCCCAGTCCCCTACTAACTAACTATGGCTACACCTTC CASSPSPLLTNYGYTF - TRBV9 - TRBJ1-2
TGTGCCAGCAGACAGGGGACCCATTCACCCCTCCACTTT CASRQGTHSPLHF TRBD1 TRBV7-2 - TRBJ1-6
TGTGCCAGCAGCCCTTCGGGATTTAACTATGGCTACACCTTC CASSPSGFNYGYTF - TRBV14 - TRBJ1-2
TGCGCCAGCAGCCAAGAGGCCCCCGAGACAGGAATAACCAGGGAGCAGTTCTTC CASSQEAPETGITREQFF - TRBV4-1 once TRBJ2-1
TGTGCCAGCAGCTTGGGGATGGCGGGCACTAACTATGGCTACACCTTC CASSLGMAGTNYGYTF - TRBV5-4 - TRBJ1-2
TGTGCCAGCAGCTTACGTGGGTTGAACACTGAAGCTTTCTTT CASSLRGLNTEAFF - TRBV7-2 - TRBJ1-1
TGTGCCAGCAGACCCGACAACTATGGCTACACCTTC CASRPDNYGYTF - TRBV12-3/TRBV12-4 - TRBJ1-2
TGTGCCAGCAGCCAAGGGGGTTCGGGAACTGAGCAGTACTTC CASSQGGSGTEQYF - TRBV3-1/TRBV3-2 - TRBJ2-7